The next 21 T cell receptor beta chains were all read from a single sample in a study of blood T cell repertoires in COVID-19. Some clones are missing from TCRdb's copy, which holds only in-frame ones; the method was immunoSEQ multiplex PCR. The sample has over 90,000 clones; roughly 87% are singletons. Sequencing was carried out using peripheral blood. These receptors were obtained from a woman in her fifties or sixties with COVID-19, enrolled during active disease.

The CDR3 region is CASSSSLDNEQFF. The CDR3 region has the DNA TGTGCCAGCAGCTCTTCCCTAGACAATGAGCAGTTCTTC. The gene calls are TRBV7-3 and TRBJ2-1; D not resolved. CDR1 and CDR2 (germline): SGHTA, FQGTGA. The CDR3 spans 13 residues. The V end lost 4 bases, the J end lost 5 bases, and 9 bases lay between the germline ends.

The rearrangement uses TRBV28 and TRBJ2-7; 10 nucleotides match TRBD2. The CDR3 sequence is 12 residues long. V shed 11 bases, J shed 7 bases, and the junction held 8 bases outside the gene matches. Germline CDR1 is MDHEN and CDR2 is SYDVKM. The CDR3 loop is CAGSGGASEQYF. As DNA, the CDR3 is TGTGCCGGAAGCGGGGGGGCGAGTGAGCAGTACTTC.

This clone came up a few times. The chain employs TRBV29-1 and TRBJ2-3; D is ambiguous. Per the germline V gene, CDR1 is SQVTM and CDR2 is ANQGSEA. V was cut by 7 bases and J by 0 bases, with 8 bases left in between. CDR3 length: 12 amino acids. The CDR3 loop reads CSAPVSTDTQYF. DNA for the CDR3: TGCAGCGCTCCCGTTAGCACAGATACGCAGTATTTT.

The CDR3 bases are TGTGCCAGCAGCTTAGGACAGGGGATTGGTAATTCACCCCTCCACTTT. Its translation is CASSLGQGIGNSPLHF. This chain links TRBV7-9 with TRBJ1-6; TRBD1 matches 8 bases. The length of the CDR3 is 16 residues. Looked up from germline, CDR1 is SEHNR and CDR2 is FQNEAQ (reference sequence). Trimming at V came to 1 base and at J to 6 bases, leaving 5 bases not matched to a gene.

This chain connects TRBV1 to TRBJ1-1. TRBV1 is reported as a pseudogene. The CDR3 spans 14 residues. The CDR3 reads CTSSQGAGTVEAFF. CDR3 bases: TGCACCAGCAGCCAAGGGGCGGGAACAGTAGAAGCTTTCTTT.

The chain carries TRBV3-1 (or the pseudogene TRBV3-2) and TRBJ2-4, with a weak D call TRBD1 (6 bases). CDR1 and CDR2 from the germline V gene are LGHDT and YNNKEL (reference sequence). The ends were cut back, 4 bases at V and 0 bases at J, with 16 bases in the middle. The CDR3 extends over 17 amino acids. CDR3: CASSPREGDLAKNIQYF. As DNA, the CDR3 is TGTGCCAGCAGCCCACGCGAGGGGGACCTAGCCAAAAACATTCAGTACTTC.

The chain recombines TRBV18 with TRBJ1-3; D remains unclear. The CDR3 extends over 16 amino acids. The V end lost 2 bases, the J end lost 0 bases, and 11 bases lay between the germline ends. Per the germline V gene, CDR1 is KGHSH and CDR2 is LQKENI. CDR3 sequence (DNA): TGTGCCAGCTCACCAGGGGAGGGCCCCTCTGGAAACACCATATATTTT. It encodes CASSPGEGPSGNTIYF.

This chain uses TRBV12-3 or TRBV12-4 with TRBJ2-7, with D unresolved. Between the trimmed V and J ends, which lost 3 bases and 2 bases, there was a span of 5 bases. This CDR3 contains 12 residues. As DNA, the CDR3 is TGTGCCAGCAGTTTCCAAACCTACGAGCAGTACTTC. This sequence encodes CASSFQTYEQYF.

This clone came up once. The genes are TRBV5-6 and TRBJ1-6; 7 bases map to TRBD1. The V gene end was trimmed by 3 bases and the J gene end by 6 bases; junction bases not matched to a gene: 3. Germline CDR1 and CDR2: SGHDT and YYEEEE. CDR3 length equals 14 residues. CDR3 nucleotides: TGTGCCAGCAGCTCTGACAGGGTTAATTCACCCCTCCACTTT. It yields the protein CASSSDRVNSPLHF.

V usage is TRBV3-1 (or the pseudogene TRBV3-2) and J usage is TRBJ1-2; the D is unclear. Trimming took 1 base from V and 8 from J, leaving 23 bases between them. CDR1 is LGHDT, CDR2 YNNKEL, per germline (reference sequence). The CDR3 extends over 17 amino acids. Here the CDR3 reads CASSQGDRNSFSMGYTF. The CDR3 nucleotides read TGTGCCAGCAGCCAAGGAGATAGGAACAGTTTCTCTATGGGCTACACCTTC.

With regard to this clone: The junction differs from germline at one of its ends, possibly a read error. This rearrangement joins TRBV28 to TRBJ1-2, with TRBD1 as a possible D gene (6 bases). The CDR3 covers 14 residues. Germline V CDR1 and CDR2: MDHEN, SYDVKM. The CDR3: CASSFKALTGPSSF. The CDR3 bases are TGTGCCAGCAGTTTCAAAGCACTGACAGGCCCTTCTTCCTTC.

The V call is TRBV6-4, the J call TRBJ2-7, with D possibly TRBD1 on 6 matching bases. The length of the CDR3 is 16 residues. Germline V gene sequence: CDR1 MRHNA, CDR2 SNTAGT. V gave up 3 bases and J gave up 1 base, with 16 bases separating them. The CDR3 sequence: CASSETSRGSSYEQYF. CDR3 nucleotide sequence: TGTGCCAGCAGTGAGACGTCTAGGGGGTCATCCTACGAGCAGTACTTC.

This chain links TRBV19 with TRBJ1-4, with TRBD1 matching 9 bases. V trimming: 6 bases; J trimming: 0 bases; junction bases outside the gene matches: 2. CDR1 and CDR2 from the germline V gene are LNHDA and SQIVND (reference sequence). This CDR3 has 15 amino acids. The CDR3 DNA follows: TGTGCCAGTAGGGACAGGGGAACAACTAATGAAAAACTGTTTTTT. The encoded protein is CASRDRGTTNEKLFF. Using reference TRBV19 and TRBJ1-4 for the parts outside the CDR3, the full variable domain is DGGITQSPKYLFRKEGQNVTLSCEQNLNHDAMYWYRQDPGQGLRLIYYSQIVNDFQKGDIAEGYSVSREKKESFPLTVTSAQKNPTAFYLCASRDRGTTNEKLFFGSGTQLSVL.

The chain carries TRBV15 and TRBJ1-5; 9 bases agree with TRBD1. From germline, CDR1 is LNHNV and CDR2 YYDKDF (reference sequence). Unmatched junction bases numbered 7, after V lost 6 bases and J lost 7 bases. The CDR3 extends over 14 amino acids. CDR3 coding DNA: TGTGCCACCAGAGGTGAGACAGGGGGACAGCCCCAGCATTTT. Amino acid sequence: CATRGETGGQPQHF.

This clone was observed once. The V and J genes are TRBV27 and TRBJ1-1, with TRBD1 matching over 10 bases. Trimming cost V 3 bases and J 4 bases; bases outside gene matches: 11. Per the germline V gene, CDR1 is MNHEY and CDR2 is SMNVEV (reference sequence). The CDR3 runs to 17 residues. The CDR3 coding sequence is TGTGCCAGCAGTTTCATCGCCAGGGACAGGGGAAGCACTGAAGCTTTCTTT. It specifies CASSFIARDRGSTEAFF.

V gene TRBV11-1 combines with J gene TRBJ2-3; TRBD1 matches at 9 bases. Germline values: CDR1 SGHAT, CDR2 FQDESV (reference sequence). V shed 4 bases, J shed 0 bases, and the junction held 5 bases outside the gene matches. The CDR3 totals 16 residues. Here the CDR3 reads CASSSLDRGSTDTQYF. DNA of the CDR3: TGTGCCAGCAGCTCATTGGACAGGGGAAGCACAGATACGCAGTATTTT.

This chain joins TRBV7-2 and TRBJ2-7; 9 bases are shared with TRBD1. V was pared by 5 bases and J by 1 base, with 9 bases of the junction left unmatched. There are 16 residues in the CDR3. Germline V gives CDR1 SGHTA, CDR2 FQGNSA. The CDR3 DNA reads TGTGCCAGCAGCCCCCAGATGGGACAGGGATCCTACGAGCAGTACTTC. Its translation: CASSPQMGQGSYEQYF.

The chain couples TRBV6-2 or TRBV6-3 to TRBJ2-5; 7 positions agree with TRBD1. This CDR3 has 15 amino acids. Germline lookup yields CDR1 MNHEY and CDR2 SVGEGT. With 5 bases clipped from V and 5 bases from J, the junction kept 11 bases outside the gene matches. CDR3 sequence reads: CASSRTPDRTETQYF. The CDR3, as DNA: TGTGCCAGCAGTCGAACCCCGGACAGGACCGAGACCCAGTACTTC.

V is TRBV24-1 and J is TRBJ2-3, with D perhaps matching TRBD2 (5 bases). V lost 3 bases, J lost 0 bases, and 6 bases lay in between. This CDR3 comprises 14 residues. Germline CDR1 is KGHDR and CDR2 is SFDVKD. CDR3: CATSDRLSTDTQYF. For the CDR3, the DNA is TGTGCCACCAGTGATCGACTAAGCACAGATACGCAGTATTTT.

V gene TRBV11-2 combines with J gene TRBJ2-7, with D maybe TRBD2 (5 bases). The germline V and J ends were trimmed by 3 bases and 2 bases, with 11 bases remaining between them. The CDR3 is 14 residues long. From germline, CDR1 is SGHAT and CDR2 FQNNGV. The CDR3 DNA sequence: TGTGCCAGCAGCTTGGGGAACGGGGCCTACGAGCAGTACTTC. Protein product: CASSLGNGAYEQYF.

V usage is TRBV10-2 and J usage is TRBJ2-3, with 9 bases fitting TRBD2. CDR1 and CDR2 from the germline V gene are WSHSY and SAAADI. CDR3 length: 16 amino acids. The J segment lost 1 base and the V segment lost 7 bases, leaving 9 bases of the junction unmatched. CDR3 coding DNA: TGCGCCAGCAAAGGGGGGGTAGCGGGAGGCACAGATACGCAGTATTTT. It is translated as CASKGGVAGGTDTQYF.